This T cell receptor (beta chain) emerged from a study of Graves' ophthalmopathy and Graves' hyperthyroidism. This clonotype was detected only a few times. The CDR3 contains 14 residues. Germline V gene data show CDR1 as SNHLY and CDR2 as FYNNEI. V was clipped by 6 bases and J by 4 bases; unmatched bases: 6. CDR3 regions of TCR beta were amplified from RNA transcripts. After a first-round RT-PCR with HTBI primers, a second-round multiplex PCR was run. MiXCR was run by TCRdb on the multiplex PCR reads, yielding one entry per CDR3 protein. Here the sample spans about 740,000 distinct CDR3 sequences, around 40% being singletons.

What was sequenced was peripheral blood. The receptor was isolated from an adult man with Graves' ophthalmopathy. This chain uses TRBV2 with TRBJ1-2; 9 bases map to TRBD1. The CDR3: CASRPTGGVYGYTF. CDR3 bases: TGTGCCAGCAGACCGACAGGGGGAGTCTATGGCTACACCTTC.